This entry lists 17 T cell receptor beta chains sequenced from one sample in a study of T cell repertoires in cytomegalovirus infection. TCRdb called the reads again in MiXCR, with one record for every CDR3 protein. The sample shows fewer than 700,000 distinct CDR3 sequences, approximately 24% of them seen only once. The material sequenced was CD8+ T cells from PBMCs. Receptors were obtained from a human donor in good health (CMV status not recorded). Some clones in this sample may be carry-over from other donors' samples.

The chain has TRBV19 and TRBJ1-1; no reliable D call. This CDR3 is built from 14 residues. V lost 5 bases and J 0 bases, leaving 10 bases between the germline ends. Germline V gene data show CDR1 as LNHDA and CDR2 as SQIVND (reference sequence). The CDR3 region has the DNA TGTGCCAGTAGTCCTGCCCCTATGAACACTGAAGCTTTCTTT. Residues: CASSPAPMNTEAFF.

This clonotype was counted between two and nine times. The gene calls are TRBV4-3 and TRBJ1-1, with 8 nucleotides matching TRBD1. This CDR3 contains 15 residues. V trimming: 2 bases; J trimming: 1 base; junction bases outside the gene matches: 3. The germline V gene has CDR1 LGHNA and CDR2 YSLEER. In nucleotides, the CDR3 is TGCGCCAGCAGCCAATCCAGGGGGCAGAACACTGAAGCTTTCTTT. Protein product: CASSQSRGQNTEAFF.

The sample holds many counts of this clonotype. The gene calls are TRBV6-5 and TRBJ2-7; D uncertain. This CDR3 is 13 amino acids long. Germline assignment: CDR1 MNHEY and CDR2 SVGAGI. The germline V and J ends were trimmed by 8 bases and 1 base, with 12 bases remaining between them. The chain's CDR3 is CASFGEDSYEQYF. DNA for the CDR3: TGTGCCAGCTTTGGAGAGGATTCCTACGAGCAGTACTTC.

The gene calls are TRBV28 and TRBJ1-2, with TRBD1 matching 10 bases. V shed 4 bases and J 7 bases; nucleotides not matched to a gene: 3. The CDR3 is made up of 13 amino acids. Germline V gives CDR1 MDHEN, CDR2 SYDVKM. The CDR3 region is CASSSGQGVGYTF. DNA for the CDR3: TGTGCCAGCAGTTCCGGACAGGGGGTTGGCTACACCTTC.

The chain combines TRBV7-6 with TRBJ1-1, with a tentative D call TRBD1 (5 bases). V dropped 4 bases and J dropped 0 bases, with 9 bases sitting between them. Germline CDR1 reads SGHVS; CDR2 reads FNYEAQ. The CDR3 extends over 14 amino acids. The CDR3 loop is CASSSGFMNTEAFF. CDR3 DNA sequence: TGTGCCAGCAGCTCAGGGTTCATGAACACTGAAGCTTTCTTT.

As concerns this clonotype: A much bigger clone sits one base away, suggesting this may be a read error. Because it lacks the conserved phenylalanine or tryptophan at the end, this CDR3 is likely a read error. J is TRBJ2-5 and V is TRBV7-6; D may be TRBD2 (7 bases). The CDR3 contains 17 residues. V dropped 5 bases and J dropped 1 base, with 20 bases sitting between them. Per the germline V gene, CDR1 is SGHVS and CDR2 is FNYEAQ. The CDR3 is CASSREGGFNLQETQYY. DNA for the CDR3: TGTGCCAGCAGCCGAGAGGGGGGGTTCAACCTCCAAGAGACCCAGTACTAC.

V gene TRBV6-1 combines with J gene TRBJ2-1, with unresolved D. V lost 6 bases and J 8 bases, leaving 20 bases between the germline ends. The CDR3 is made up of 15 amino acids. Per the germline V gene, CDR1 is MNHNS and CDR2 is SASEGT. In nucleotides, the CDR3 is TGTGCCAGCAGCCTTACAAGGAGTCTTGCCGATGAGCAGTTCTTC. Protein product: CASSLTRSLADEQFF.

This clonotype was counted ten times or more. This chain joins TRBV29-1 and TRBJ1-2, with D hard to call. Germline values: CDR1 SQVTM, CDR2 ANQGSEA. V lost 3 bases and J lost 5, with 10 bases in between. The CDR3 is 12 residues long. CDR3 sequence: CSVEGRSYGYTF. In DNA, the CDR3 is TGCAGCGTTGAGGGCAGGAGTTATGGCTACACCTTC.

This clonotype appeared many times. The J gene is TRBJ2-5, the V gene TRBV7-2; the match to TRBD2 covers 16 bases. The CDR3 spans 17 residues. Germline V lookup: CDR1 SGHTA, CDR2 FQGNSA. With 5 bases clipped from V and 4 bases from J, the junction kept 7 bases outside the gene matches. Here the CDR3 reads CASSPGLAGGFRETQYF. The CDR3 DNA sequence: TGTGCCAGCAGCCCGGGACTAGCGGGGGGGTTTCGAGAGACCCAGTACTTC.

The V gene is TRBV9, the J gene TRBJ1-1; D call uncertain. Between the trimmed V and J ends, which lost 0 bases and 1 base, there was a span of 4 bases. Per germline, CDR1 SGDLS and CDR2 YYNGEE. CDR3 length: 13 residues. CDR3 nucleotide sequence: TGTGCCAGCAGCGTAGTACAGAACACTGAAGCTTTCTTT. Protein product: CASSVVQNTEAFF.

The table lists this clonotype with a few counts. V and J are TRBV12-5 and TRBJ1-4; the D gene is possibly TRBD1 (5 bases). Germline CDR1 LGHNT, CDR2 FRNRAP. The CDR3 runs 16 residues. V lost 6 bases and J 6 bases, leaving 20 bases between the germline ends. CDR3 nucleotides: TGTGCTAGTGGGATTCACCGAGGGACGGGTTATGAAAAACTGTTTTTT. It yields the protein CASGIHRGTGYEKLFF.

This chain uses TRBV11-2 with TRBJ2-3; the match to TRBD2 covers 10 bases. CDR3 length: 18 residues. The V and J ends lost 2 bases and 2 bases, in that order; junction bases with no gene match: 10. CDR1 and CDR2 from the germline V gene are SGHAT and FQNNGV. The CDR3 sequence: CASSLWASGGGNTDTQYF. CDR3 bases: TGTGCCAGCAGCTTATGGGCTAGCGGGGGAGGTAACACAGATACGCAGTATTTT.

The V gene is TRBV7-6, the J gene TRBJ1-1; weak D call: TRBD1 (5 bases). Germline loops: CDR1 SGHVS, CDR2 FNYEAQ. The CDR3 has 12 residues. Trimming left V 11 bases short and J 1 base short, with 11 bases between. The CDR3 DNA is TGTGCCCAGGGAAGGGCGAACACTGAAGCTTTCTTT. Its protein product is CAQGRANTEAFF.

The chain links TRBV6-2 or TRBV6-3 to TRBJ1-1, with D unclear. The germline V gene encodes CDR1 MNHEY and CDR2 SVGEGT. This CDR3 is 15 amino acids long. Trimming pared 2 bases from V and 1 base from J, leaving 11 bases between. CDR3 sequence: CASSYPDSPNTEAFF. The DNA for the CDR3 is TGTGCCAGCAGTTACCCGGACTCCCCGAACACTGAAGCTTTCTTT.

Worth noting for this clonotype: A single base separates this from a much larger clone, so it may be a read error. Here the CDR3 DNA reads TGTGTCATCAGGACGAATCAGGGGAACACCGGGGAGCTGTTTTTT. It codes for CVIRTNQGNTGELFF. The gene calls are TRBV10-3 and TRBJ2-2; TRBD1 is a possible D gene (5 bases). This CDR3 contains 15 residues. From germline, CDR1 is ENHRY and CDR2 SYGVKD.

This clonotype was recorded many times. This chain uses TRBV2 with TRBJ2-3, with 9 positions matching TRBD2. CDR3 length equals 15 residues. V lost 3 bases, J lost 2 bases, and 3 bases stayed unmatched. The V gene's germline CDR1 is SNHLY and CDR2 FYNNEI. CDR3 sequence: CASSDGGGATDTQYF. The CDR3 DNA sequence: TGTGCCAGCAGTGATGGCGGGGGGGCCACAGATACGCAGTATTTT.

V is TRBV6-2 or TRBV6-3 and J is TRBJ2-1, with D perhaps TRBD1 or TRBD2 (7 bases each). The V gene lost 7 bases and the J gene lost 12 bases, with 19 bases spanning the gap. Germline V gene data show CDR1 as MNHEY and CDR2 as SVGEGT. The CDR3 has 13 amino acids. CDR3: CASTHPQGRAQFF. CDR3 in DNA: TGTGCCAGCACCCACCCACAGGGGAGGGCGCAGTTCTTC.